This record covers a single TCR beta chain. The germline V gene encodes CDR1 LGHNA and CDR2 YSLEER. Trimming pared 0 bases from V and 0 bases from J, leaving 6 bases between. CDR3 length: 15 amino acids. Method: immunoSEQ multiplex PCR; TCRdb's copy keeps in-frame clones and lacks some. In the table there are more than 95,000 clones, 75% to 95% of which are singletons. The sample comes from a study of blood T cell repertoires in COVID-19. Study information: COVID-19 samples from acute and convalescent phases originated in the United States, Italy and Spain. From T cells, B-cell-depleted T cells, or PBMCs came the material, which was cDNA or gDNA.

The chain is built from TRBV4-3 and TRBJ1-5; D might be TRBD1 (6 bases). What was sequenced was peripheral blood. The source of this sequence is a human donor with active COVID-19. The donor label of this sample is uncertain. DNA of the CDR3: TGCGCCAGCAGCCAAGAGGACAGTAGCAATCAGCCCCAGCATTTT. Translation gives CASSQEDSSNQPQHF.